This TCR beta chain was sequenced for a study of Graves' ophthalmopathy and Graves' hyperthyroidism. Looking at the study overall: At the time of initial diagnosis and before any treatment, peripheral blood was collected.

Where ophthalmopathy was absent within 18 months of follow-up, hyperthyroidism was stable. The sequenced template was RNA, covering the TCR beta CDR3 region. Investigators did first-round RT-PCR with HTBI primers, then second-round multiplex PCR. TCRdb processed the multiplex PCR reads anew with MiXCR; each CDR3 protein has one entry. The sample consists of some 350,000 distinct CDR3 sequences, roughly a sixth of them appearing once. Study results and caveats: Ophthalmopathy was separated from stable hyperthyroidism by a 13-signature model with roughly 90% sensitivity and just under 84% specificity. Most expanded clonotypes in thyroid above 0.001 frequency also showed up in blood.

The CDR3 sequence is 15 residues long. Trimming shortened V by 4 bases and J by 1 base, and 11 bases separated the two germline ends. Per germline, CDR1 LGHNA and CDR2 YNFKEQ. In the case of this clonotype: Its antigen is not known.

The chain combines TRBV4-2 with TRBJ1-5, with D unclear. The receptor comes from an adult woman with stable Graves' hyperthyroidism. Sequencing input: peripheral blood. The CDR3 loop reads CASSLEGQSNQPQHF. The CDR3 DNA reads TGTGCCAGCAGCCTTGAAGGTCAGAGCAATCAGCCCCAGCATTTT.